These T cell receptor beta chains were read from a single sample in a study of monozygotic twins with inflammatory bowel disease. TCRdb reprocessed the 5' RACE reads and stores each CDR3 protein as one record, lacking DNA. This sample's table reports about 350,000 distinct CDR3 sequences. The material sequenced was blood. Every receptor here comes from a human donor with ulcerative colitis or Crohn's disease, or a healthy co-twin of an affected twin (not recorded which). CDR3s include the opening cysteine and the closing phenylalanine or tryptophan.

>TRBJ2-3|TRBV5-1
CASSLAAAPADTQYF
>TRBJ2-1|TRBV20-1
CSAIPSLLSYNEQFF
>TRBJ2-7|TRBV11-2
CASSLVGGYEQYF
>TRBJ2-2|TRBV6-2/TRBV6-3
CATGQANTGDLFF
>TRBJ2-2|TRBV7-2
CASSLGGLVGELFF
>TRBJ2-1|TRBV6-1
CASSRDDLSYNEQFF
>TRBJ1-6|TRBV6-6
CASSKTGINSPLHF
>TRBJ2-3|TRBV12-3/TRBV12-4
CASSSPFLTSGNTDTQYF
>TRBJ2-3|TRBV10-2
CASASGRALEDTQYF
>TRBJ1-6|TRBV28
CASSSIGGGLFLSPLHF
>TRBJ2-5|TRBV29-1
CSVEFLADPKETQYF
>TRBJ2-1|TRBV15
CATSRDFSGRHEQFF
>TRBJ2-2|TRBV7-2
CASSRMSLNTGELFF
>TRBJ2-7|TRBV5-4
CASSLVAGVDYEQYF
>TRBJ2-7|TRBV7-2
CASSPTRYHEQYF
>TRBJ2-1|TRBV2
CASSPIVTSENEQFF
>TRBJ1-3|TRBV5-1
CASSLTPSEGNTIYF
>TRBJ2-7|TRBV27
CASSLRGPSYEQYF
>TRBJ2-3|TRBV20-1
CSARDRGMLAGGSPPTDTQYF
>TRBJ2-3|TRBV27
CASSAARDTQYF
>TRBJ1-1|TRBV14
CASSLQTDTEAFF
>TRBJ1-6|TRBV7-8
CASSLGAEWGSPLHF
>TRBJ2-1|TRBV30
CAWSGGRGYNEQFF
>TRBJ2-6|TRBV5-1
CASSLSWASGANVLTF
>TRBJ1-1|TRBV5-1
CASSQMITGTYTEAFF
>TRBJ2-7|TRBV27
CASLRPQQGKPYEQYF
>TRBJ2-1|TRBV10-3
CAISSGQGRNEQFF
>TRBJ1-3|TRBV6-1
CASSRGTGINTIYF
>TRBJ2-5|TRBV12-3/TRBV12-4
CASSPGGAGETQYF
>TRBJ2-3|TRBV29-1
CSASRLQIHTDTQYF
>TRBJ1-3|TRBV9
CASSPWGSPGNTIYF
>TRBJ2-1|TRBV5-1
CASSPPSGPVNEQFF
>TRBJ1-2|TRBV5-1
CASSLDPGQTDGYTF
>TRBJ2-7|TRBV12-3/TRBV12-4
CASSSDREPYEQYF
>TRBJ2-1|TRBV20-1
CSAASGGANEQFF
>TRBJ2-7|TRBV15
CATSRDLFRYEQYF
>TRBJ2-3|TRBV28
CASSSSLLLTSGGADTQYF
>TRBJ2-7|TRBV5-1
CASSFEGTESYEQYF
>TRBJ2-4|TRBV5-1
CASSLEPSGSGLGKNIQYF
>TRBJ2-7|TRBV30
CAWSVGNKYEQYF